The T cell receptor (beta chain) under discussion was sequenced for a study of blood T cell repertoires in COVID-19. Study summary: Donors in the United States, Italy and Spain gave samples during acute or convalescent COVID-19.

Some clones are missing from TCRdb's copy, which holds only in-frame ones; the method was immunoSEQ multiplex PCR. The sample lists around 100,000 clones; roughly 72% were seen once. Trimming shortened V by 3 bases and J by 5 bases, and 13 bases separated the two germline ends. Germline assignment: CDR1 DFQATT and CDR2 SNEGSKA (reference sequence). The CDR3 is 13 residues long. The chain joins TRBV20-1 to TRBJ2-5; D may be TRBD1 (7 bases). The TCR was taken from a man at least 80 years old with acute or convalescent COVID-19. Sequenced sample: peripheral blood. The CDR3 protein is CSASQGGEETQYF. Written as DNA, the CDR3 is TGCAGTGCTAGTCAGGGGGGAGAGGAGACCCAGTACTTC.